This T cell receptor (beta chain) was sequenced for a study of OX40 agonist ivuxolimab in advanced cancers. Study-level information: The mean age was approximately 56 years, ranging from about 20 to 79, with 82.7% of participants male. Patients achieving partial responses numbered three: one hepatocellular carcinoma case and two cutaneous melanoma cases. General study results and limits: Several nonresponders also turned out to have low normalized T-cell clonal expansion.

Germline V lookup: CDR1 LNHDA, CDR2 SQIVND (reference sequence). V was clipped by 7 bases and J by 1 base, with 16 bases between them. CDR3 length: 16 amino acids. A word on this clone: What it binds is not known.

Generated by immunoSEQ multiplex PCR, the TCRdb table keeps only in-frame clones and is missing some. The repertoire holds 55,000 to 75,000 clones, with 85% as singletons. Prior autoimmune disease or systemic immunosuppression barred patients. Specimen: CD4+ or CD8+ T cells sorted from blood, collected in a trial of the OX40 agonist ivuxolimab. The sequence derives from an adult with an advanced solid tumor such as melanoma, head and neck, liver or kidney cancer. V usage is TRBV19 and J usage is TRBJ2-2, with a possible D match to TRBD1 (6 bases). CDR3 loop: CASTKRGRGNTGELFF. The CDR3 DNA reads TGTGCCAGTACAAAGAGGGGCAGGGGGAACACCGGGGAGCTGTTTTTT.